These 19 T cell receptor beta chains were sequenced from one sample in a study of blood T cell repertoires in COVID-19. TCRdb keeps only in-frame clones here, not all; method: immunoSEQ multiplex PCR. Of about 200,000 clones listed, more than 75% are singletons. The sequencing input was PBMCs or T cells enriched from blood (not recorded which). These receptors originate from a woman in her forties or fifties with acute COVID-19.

The CDR3 loop reads CASSLGARQETQYF. Here the CDR3 DNA reads TGTGCCAGCAGCCTAGGGGCCCGACAAGAGACCCAGTACTTC. The chain combines TRBV11-2 with TRBJ2-5; D possibly corresponds to TRBD1 (5 bases). Germline CDR1 reads SGHAT; CDR2 reads FQNNGV. The CDR3 is made up of 14 amino acids. Trimming shortened V by 5 bases and J by 2 bases, and 12 bases separated the two germline ends.

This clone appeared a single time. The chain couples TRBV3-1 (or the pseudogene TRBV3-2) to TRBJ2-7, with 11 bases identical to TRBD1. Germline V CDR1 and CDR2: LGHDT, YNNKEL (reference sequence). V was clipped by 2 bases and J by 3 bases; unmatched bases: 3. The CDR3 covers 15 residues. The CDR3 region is CASSQTGQGVYEQYV. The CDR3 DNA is TGTGCCAGCAGCCAAACGGGACAGGGGGTCTACGAGCAGTACGTC.

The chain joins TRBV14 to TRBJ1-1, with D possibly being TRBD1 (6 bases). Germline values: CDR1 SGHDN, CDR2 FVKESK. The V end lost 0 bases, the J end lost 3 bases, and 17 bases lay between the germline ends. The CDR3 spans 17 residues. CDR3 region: CASSQDYWGQGDTEAFF. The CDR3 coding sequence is TGTGCCAGCAGCCAAGATTATTGGGGGCAGGGCGACACTGAAGCTTTCTTT.

CDR3: CASSVQETQYF. The CDR3 DNA is TGTGCCAGCAGTGTACAAGAGACCCAGTACTTC. This chain joins TRBV2 and TRBJ2-5; D ambiguous. CDR1 and CDR2 (germline): SNHLY, FYNNEI. CDR3 length: 11 residues. Trimming stripped 4 bases from V and 2 bases from J, with 2 bases between.

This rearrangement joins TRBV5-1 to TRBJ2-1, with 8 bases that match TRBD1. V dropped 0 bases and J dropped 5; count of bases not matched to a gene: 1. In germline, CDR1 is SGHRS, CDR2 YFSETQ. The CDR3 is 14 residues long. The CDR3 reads CASSLADRDNEQFF. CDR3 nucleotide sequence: TGCGCCAGCAGCTTGGCGGACAGGGACAATGAGCAGTTCTTC.

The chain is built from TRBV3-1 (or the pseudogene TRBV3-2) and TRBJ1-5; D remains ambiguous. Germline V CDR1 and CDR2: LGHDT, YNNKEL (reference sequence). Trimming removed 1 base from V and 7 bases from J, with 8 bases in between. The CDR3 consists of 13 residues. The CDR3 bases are TGTGCCAGCAGCCAAGGCGTTCGGCAGCCCCAGCATTTT. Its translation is CASSQGVRQPQHF.

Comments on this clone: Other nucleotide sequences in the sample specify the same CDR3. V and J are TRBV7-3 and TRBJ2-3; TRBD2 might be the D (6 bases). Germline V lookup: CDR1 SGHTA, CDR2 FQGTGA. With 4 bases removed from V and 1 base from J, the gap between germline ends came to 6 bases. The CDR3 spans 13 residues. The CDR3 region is CASSSGGTDTQYF. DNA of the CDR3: TGTGCCAGCAGCTCGGGAGGCACAGATACGCAGTATTTT.

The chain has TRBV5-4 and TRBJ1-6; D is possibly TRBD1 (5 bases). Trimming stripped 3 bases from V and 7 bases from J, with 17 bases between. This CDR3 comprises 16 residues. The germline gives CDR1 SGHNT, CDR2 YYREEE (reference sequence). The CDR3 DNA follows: TGTGCCAGCAGCTCATGGCAGGAGCACAGGAATTCACCCCTCCACTTT. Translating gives CASSSWQEHRNSPLHF.

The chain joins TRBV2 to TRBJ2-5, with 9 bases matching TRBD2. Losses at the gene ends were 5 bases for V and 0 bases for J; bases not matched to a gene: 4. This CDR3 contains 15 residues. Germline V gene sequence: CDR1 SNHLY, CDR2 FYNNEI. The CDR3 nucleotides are TGTGCCAGCAGTCCCGGGACTAGCTACCAAGAGACCCAGTACTTC. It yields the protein CASSPGTSYQETQYF.

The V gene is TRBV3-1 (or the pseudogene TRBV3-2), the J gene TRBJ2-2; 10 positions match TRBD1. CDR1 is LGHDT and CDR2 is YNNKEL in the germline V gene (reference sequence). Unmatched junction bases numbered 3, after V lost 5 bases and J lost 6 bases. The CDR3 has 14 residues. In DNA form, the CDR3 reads TGTGCCAGCAGCGACAGGGGGCGGGCCGGGGAGCTGTTTTTT. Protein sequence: CASSDRGRAGELFF.

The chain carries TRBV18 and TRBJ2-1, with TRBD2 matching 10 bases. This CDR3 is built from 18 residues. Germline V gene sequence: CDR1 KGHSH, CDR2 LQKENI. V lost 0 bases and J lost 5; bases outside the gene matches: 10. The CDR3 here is CASSPPRSGGAYNNEQFF. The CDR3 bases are TGTGCCAGCTCACCACCGCGCAGCGGGGGGGCCTATAACAATGAGCAGTTCTTC.

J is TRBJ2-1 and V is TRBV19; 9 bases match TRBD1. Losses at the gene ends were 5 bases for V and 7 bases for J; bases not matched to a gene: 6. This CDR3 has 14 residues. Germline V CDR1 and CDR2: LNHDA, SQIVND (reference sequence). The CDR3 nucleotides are TGTGCCAGTAGTGTCAACAGGGGGCAAAATGAGCAGTTCTTC. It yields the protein CASSVNRGQNEQFF.

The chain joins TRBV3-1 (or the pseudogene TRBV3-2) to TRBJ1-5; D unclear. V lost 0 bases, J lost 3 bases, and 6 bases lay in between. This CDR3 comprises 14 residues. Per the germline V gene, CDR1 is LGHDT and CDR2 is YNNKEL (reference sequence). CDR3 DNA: TGTGCCAGCAGCCAAGAGCAGGACAATCAGCCCCAGCATTTT. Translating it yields CASSQEQDNQPQHF.

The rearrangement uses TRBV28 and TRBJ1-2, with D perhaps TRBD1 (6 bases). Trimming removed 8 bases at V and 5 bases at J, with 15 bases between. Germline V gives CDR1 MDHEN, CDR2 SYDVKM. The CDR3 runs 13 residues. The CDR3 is CASFPTGPYGYTF. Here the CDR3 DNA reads TGTGCCAGCTTTCCGACAGGCCCATATGGCTACACCTTC.

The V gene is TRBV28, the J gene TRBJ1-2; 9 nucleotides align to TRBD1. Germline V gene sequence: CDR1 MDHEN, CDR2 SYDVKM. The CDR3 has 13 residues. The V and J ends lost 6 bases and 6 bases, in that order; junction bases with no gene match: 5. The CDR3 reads CASRPGTGHGYTF. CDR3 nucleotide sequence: TGTGCCAGCAGACCTGGGACAGGGCATGGCTACACCTTC.

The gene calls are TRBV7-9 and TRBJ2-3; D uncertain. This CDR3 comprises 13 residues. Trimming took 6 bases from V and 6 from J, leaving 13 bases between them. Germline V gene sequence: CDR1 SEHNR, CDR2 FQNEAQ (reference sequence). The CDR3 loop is CASSPNPRDTQYF. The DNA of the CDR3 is TGTGCCAGCAGTCCAAATCCGAGGGATACGCAGTATTTT.

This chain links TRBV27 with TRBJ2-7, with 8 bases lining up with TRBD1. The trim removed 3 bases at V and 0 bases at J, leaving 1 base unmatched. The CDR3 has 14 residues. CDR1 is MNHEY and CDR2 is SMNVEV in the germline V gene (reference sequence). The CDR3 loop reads CASSLTGVSYEQYV. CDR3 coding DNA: TGTGCCAGCAGTTTGACAGGGGTCTCCTACGAGCAGTACGTC.

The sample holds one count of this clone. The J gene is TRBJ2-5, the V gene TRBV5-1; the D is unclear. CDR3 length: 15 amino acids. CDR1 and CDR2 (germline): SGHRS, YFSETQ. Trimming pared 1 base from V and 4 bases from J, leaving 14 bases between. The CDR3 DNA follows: TGCGCCAGCAGCTTGAGTTCAGTTGATATAGAGACCCAGTACTTC. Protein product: CASSLSSVDIETQYF.

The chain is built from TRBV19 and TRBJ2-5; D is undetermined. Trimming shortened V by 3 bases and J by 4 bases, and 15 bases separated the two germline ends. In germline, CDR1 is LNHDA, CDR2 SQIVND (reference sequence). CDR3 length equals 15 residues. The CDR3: CASSIADGVGETQYF. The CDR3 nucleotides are TGTGCCAGTAGTATTGCCGACGGAGTAGGAGAGACCCAGTACTTC.